The 19 T cell receptor beta chains listed next were all sequenced from one sample in a study of shared clonotypes between healthy human individuals (TCRdb year 2020). Receptor amplification or capture employed the immunoSEQ multiplex PCR assay. As stored in TCRdb, this immuneACCESS dataset retains in-frame rearrangements with V and J assigned. A fraction of the clones does not appear; measured against another copy, unresolved V genes explain less than half of the discrepancy, and the remainder lacks a known reason. The sample table lists over 1.5 million clones, 95% to 99% of them with a count of one. Of the sample, about 0.42% falls within the top ten clones. The material sequenced was naive CD4+ T cells sorted from blood. The cell subset or site label on this specimen signifies: CD45RA+ positively selected. These receptors all come from a man aged 25 to 45 in good health.

The chain combines TRBV27 with TRBJ1-4; tentatively, D is TRBD1 (6 bases). This CDR3 region has 15 residues. V was trimmed by 6 bases and J by 0 bases, leaving 11 bases between them. CDR1 MNHEY and CDR2 SMNVEV come from the germline V gene (reference sequence). CDR3 sequence reads: CASRRTVATNEKLFF. The CDR3 DNA is TGTGCCAGCAGACGGACAGTTGCAACTAATGAAAAACTGTTTTTT.

V is TRBV29-1 and J is TRBJ1-5; D might be TRBD1 (6 bases). Germline CDR1 reads SQVTM; CDR2 reads ANQGSEA. V dropped 7 bases and J dropped 2 bases, with 15 bases sitting between them. This CDR3 is built from 14 residues. The CDR3 bases are TGCAGCGCCAGGGAGGACAGTGGCAATCAGCCCCAGCATTTT. This gives the protein CSAREDSGNQPQHF.

The chain joins TRBV27 to TRBJ2-7, with a tentative D call TRBD2 (6 bases). CDR1 and CDR2 from the germline V gene are MNHEY and SMNVEV (reference sequence). CDR3 length: 19 amino acids. V was clipped by 2 bases and J by 3 bases, with 26 bases between them. The CDR3 DNA follows: TGTGCCAGCAGTTTAGCACGGAGGGGCGGGGCCCTAGAGGGCTACGAGCAGTACTTC. It encodes CASSLARRGGALEGYEQYF.

The chain carries TRBV11-2 and TRBJ2-7; no reliable D call. V lost 4 bases, J lost 5 bases, and 12 bases lay in between. The CDR3 covers 13 residues. CDR1 and CDR2 (germline): SGHAT, FQNNGV. The chain's CDR3 is CASSSSGVHEQYF. In DNA form, the CDR3 reads TGTGCCAGCAGCTCTTCTGGGGTCCACGAGCAGTACTTC.

The chain employs TRBV27 and TRBJ2-3; a weak D match, TRBD2 (5 bases). Germline V gene lookup returns CDR1 MNHEY and CDR2 SMNVEV (reference sequence). This CDR3 is built from 14 residues. Trimming cost V 5 bases and J 2 bases, with 11 bases left between them. CDR3 in DNA: TGTGCCAGCAGTCCCCCGGGATTCACAGATACGCAGTATTTT. It encodes CASSPPGFTDTQYF.

J is TRBJ2-1 and V is TRBV5-1; TRBD1 or TRBD2 may be the D gene (6 bases each). The germline V and J ends were trimmed by 5 bases and 4 bases, with 16 bases remaining between them. From germline, CDR1 is SGHRS and CDR2 YFSETQ. This CDR3 has 15 residues. CDR3 sequence (DNA): TGCGCCAGCAGTCCTCGGGGGCCACATTACAATGAGCAGTTCTTC. Amino acid sequence: CASSPRGPHYNEQFF.

The chain is built from TRBV27 and TRBJ2-7, with TRBD2 identical over 8 bases. Germline loops: CDR1 MNHEY, CDR2 SMNVEV (reference sequence). The length of the CDR3 is 15 residues. J was trimmed by 3 bases and V by 2 bases; bases with no gene match: 6. The CDR3 DNA follows: TGTGCCAGCAGTTTAAAGCGGGAGTTGGTCTACGAGCAGTACTTC. Amino acid sequence: CASSLKRELVYEQYF.

Concerning this clone: The junction shows a germline mismatch at one end, possibly a read error. This chain joins TRBV5-1 and TRBJ2-3, with 12 bases that match TRBD2. Germline CDR1 reads SGHRS; CDR2 reads YFSETQ. The CDR3 contains 13 residues. CDR3 DNA sequence: TGCGCCAGCAGCTTGGAGCTAGCGGGAGGGCCTAATTTT. Amino acids: CASSLELAGGPNF.

This chain connects TRBV25-1 to TRBJ1-2; D is possibly TRBD1 (6 bases). Between the trimmed V and J ends, which lost 3 bases and 2 bases, there was a span of 7 bases. CDR3 length: 13 residues. CDR1 is MGHDK, CDR2 SYGVNS, per germline. CDR3 sequence: CASSEDSNYGYTF. The CDR3 coding sequence is TGTGCCAGCAGTGAGGACAGCAACTATGGCTACACCTTC.

This chain joins TRBV29-1 and TRBJ2-3, with 10 bases aligning to TRBD1. Germline loops: CDR1 SQVTM, CDR2 ANQGSEA. The CDR3 totals 12 residues. The ends lost 7 bases at V and 5 bases at J; junction bases unmatched: 3. The CDR3 nucleotides are TGCAGCGCGGGACAGGGGAGAGATACGCAGTATTTT. Its protein product is CSAGQGRDTQYF.

The chain has TRBV5-4 and TRBJ2-6; D is ambiguous. The CDR3 is made up of 15 amino acids. Trimming cost V 3 bases and J 1 base, with 8 bases left between them. In germline, CDR1 is SGHNT, CDR2 YYREEE (reference sequence). The CDR3 sequence: CASSSGKSGANVLTF. The CDR3 nucleotides read TGTGCCAGCAGCTCCGGTAAATCTGGGGCCAACGTCCTGACTTTC.

Note on this clone: The same CDR3 is also encoded by other DNA sequences in this sample. The chain uses TRBV18 and TRBJ1-2; D remains ambiguous. In germline, CDR1 is KGHSH, CDR2 LQKENI. Trimming pared 2 bases from V and 4 bases from J, leaving 8 bases between. There are 13 residues in the CDR3. CDR3 loop: CASSPGPGYGYTF. The DNA of the CDR3 is TGTGCCAGCTCACCAGGGCCCGGCTATGGCTACACCTTC.

The genes are TRBV18 and TRBJ2-7; maybe TRBD2 (5 bases). Trimming took 8 bases from V and 1 from J, leaving 15 bases between them. The germline V gene has CDR1 KGHSH and CDR2 LQKENI. The CDR3 has 14 amino acids. The chain's CDR3 is CASTFYEGSYEQYF. The CDR3, as DNA: TGTGCCAGCACTTTTTACGAGGGATCCTACGAGCAGTACTTC.

This clone appeared once. At one boundary the junction diverges from the germline segment, which might be a read error. The chain couples TRBV29-1 to TRBJ2-7; 11 bases align to TRBD2. This CDR3 region has 16 residues. Per the germline V gene, CDR1 is SQVTM and CDR2 is ANQGSEA. The CDR3: CSVKMTSGKSAYKQYF. The CDR3 DNA reads as TGCAGCGTTAAGATGACTAGCGGGAAATCTGCCTACAAGCAGTACTTC.

In the case of this clone: The same CDR3 also results from other DNA sequences found in this sample. The chain links TRBV6-5 to TRBJ1-5; D remains unclear. Trimming stripped 2 bases from V and 2 bases from J, with 4 bases between. Germline V gene data show CDR1 as MNHEY and CDR2 as SVGAGI. CDR3 length equals 13 residues. This CDR3 reads CASSYDRNQPQHF. DNA of the CDR3: TGTGCCAGCAGTTACGACCGCAATCAGCCCCAGCATTTT.

The chain recombines TRBV5-1 with TRBJ2-7; TRBD1 agrees at 8 bases. The CDR3 is made up of 16 amino acids. CDR1 is SGHRS, CDR2 YFSETQ, per germline. V lost 4 bases, J lost 1 base, and 10 bases stayed unmatched. The CDR3 DNA is TGCGCCAGCAGCGGCGCGGCGAGACAGGGGTCCTACGAGCAGTACTTC. The encoded protein is CASSGAARQGSYEQYF.

The rearrangement joins TRBV28 to TRBJ1-1; D is unclear. Germline loops: CDR1 MDHEN, CDR2 SYDVKM. The CDR3 contains 11 residues. V lost 10 bases to trimming and J lost 5 bases, with 11 bases between them. The CDR3 loop reads CATALRTEAFF. As DNA, the CDR3 is TGTGCCACCGCCCTTCGGACTGAAGCTTTCTTT.

The chain carries TRBV29-1 and TRBJ2-1, with D perhaps TRBD1 (6 bases). V shed 3 bases and J shed 8 bases, with 20 bases lying between them. The germline V gene has CDR1 SQVTM and CDR2 ANQGSEA. The CDR3 runs 15 residues. This CDR3 reads CSVDPHRQVLDEQFF. The DNA of the CDR3 is TGCAGCGTTGATCCCCACCGACAGGTCCTAGATGAGCAGTTCTTC.

The chain links TRBV6-5 to TRBJ2-7, with 9 bases matching TRBD1. The CDR3 is 15 amino acids. The V and J ends lost 0 bases and 3 bases, in that order; junction bases with no gene match: 3. Germline CDR1 is MNHEY and CDR2 is SVGAGI. The CDR3 nucleotides are TGTGCCAGCAGTTACTCGCGGGACAGGGTCTACGAGCAGTACTTC. Protein sequence: CASSYSRDRVYEQYF.